This TCR beta chain was retrieved from a study of T-cell reconstitution after alpha-beta-depleted transplantation in children. This clonotype has more than one count but fewer than ten. CDR1 and CDR2 from the germline V gene are LNHNV and YYDKDF (reference sequence). V shed 8 bases, J shed 0 bases, and the junction held 10 bases outside the gene matches. The CDR3 runs to 16 residues. TCRbeta library construction was performed incorporating unique molecular identifiers. Via MiXCR, TCRdb re-called the PCR reads, giving one row per CDR3 protein. The sample has some 590,000 distinct CDR3 sequences; over 9.5% are singletons.

The V and J genes are TRBV15 and TRBJ2-1; 7 positions match TRBD2. The source of this sequence is a human donor who donated a stem cell graft to a child with acute myeloid leukemia. The sequenced sample was PBMCs from the stem cell graft donor, obtained from the stem cell graft. This CDR3 is CATSGWGGSSYNEQFF. In DNA form, the CDR3 reads TGTGCCACCTCAGGGTGGGGGGGGAGCTCCTACAATGAGCAGTTCTTC.